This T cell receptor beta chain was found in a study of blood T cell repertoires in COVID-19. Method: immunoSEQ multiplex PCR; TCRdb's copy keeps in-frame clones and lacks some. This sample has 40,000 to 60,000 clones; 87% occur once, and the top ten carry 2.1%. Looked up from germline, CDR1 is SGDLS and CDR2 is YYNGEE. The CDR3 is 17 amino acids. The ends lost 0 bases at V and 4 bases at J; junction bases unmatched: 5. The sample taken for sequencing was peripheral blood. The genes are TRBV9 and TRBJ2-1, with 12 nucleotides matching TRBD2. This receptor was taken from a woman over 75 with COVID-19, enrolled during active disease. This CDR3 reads CASSVAASGGVYNEQFF. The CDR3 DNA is TGTGCCAGCAGCGTAGCGGCTAGCGGGGGGGTTTACAATGAGCAGTTCTTC.